This is a list of T cell receptor beta chains from one sample in a study of blood T cell repertoires in COVID-19. Profiled with immunoSEQ multiplex PCR; TCRdb holds only in-frame clones, not every one. The table records a few hundred thousand clones, 85% of them present only once. The sample taken for sequencing was peripheral blood. The receptors stem from a woman between 18 and 30 years old with acute or convalescent COVID-19. Both conserved end residues are part of each CDR3. The D gene is left open where the match is weak. Only some rows state a clone size, as once, few, many or a class for expanded clones.

>TRBV19|TRBJ1-1|few|TRBD1
TGTGCCAGTAGTACCCGGGACAGGGTGTTGCGCACTGAAGCTTTCTTT
CASSTRDRVLRTEAFF
>TRBV5-1|TRBJ2-1|-|TRBD1
TGCGCCAGCCGGGGCTTGGGGGGACAGGGGATCAATGAGCAGTTCTTC
CASRGLGGQGINEQFF
>TRBV2|TRBJ2-7|-|-
TGTGCCAGCAGTTACCGGGACAAGATCTCCTACGAGCAGTACTTC
CASSYRDKISYEQYF
>TRBV7-6|TRBJ2-1|-|TRBD2
TGTGCCAGCAGCCCTTGGGCTAGCGGGAGAGTTGAGCAGTTCTTC
CASSPWASGRVEQFF
>TRBV9|TRBJ2-1|-|TRBD2
TGTGCCAGCAGCCCCGGGGGAGGGACTACCTCCTACAATGAGCAGTTCTTC
CASSPGGGTTSYNEQFF
>TRBV7-6|TRBJ2-3|-|TRBD2
TGTGCCAGCAGCCCGACCGACCCGGGACTAGTCGTTCTGTATTTT
CASSPTDPGLVVLYF
>TRBV28|TRBJ1-1|-|TRBD1
TGTGCCAGCAGCCGACAGGGAAGCTCTCAGAAAGCTTTCTTT
CASSRQGSSQKAFF
>TRBV10-2|TRBJ1-5|few|-
TGCGCCAGCAGTGAAGACAGATCTGTTAAAGGGATGAGGCCCCAGCATTTT
CASSEDRSVKGMRPQHF
>TRBV2|TRBJ2-5|-|TRBD2
TGTGCCAGCAGTTCTCGGGAGGCTAGCACCCAGTACTTC
CASSSREASTQYF
>TRBV5-1|TRBJ2-5|few|TRBD1
TGCGCCAGCAGCCCGGGACAGGGTGGTATGGCCCAGTACTTC
CASSPGQGGMAQYF
>TRBV5-6|TRBJ2-1|-|TRBD2
TGTGCCAGCGGTAGCGGGAGTATCGACAATGAGCAGTTCTTC
CASGSGSIDNEQFF
>TRBV3-1/TRBV3-2|TRBJ2-6|-|-
TGTGCCAGCAGCCACAGCTCTGGGGCCAACGTCCTGACTTTC
CASSHSSGANVLTF
>TRBV4-1|TRBJ2-3|-|TRBD2
TGCGCCAGCAGCCAAGACAGGACTAGCGTTGCCCTCGATGAGGATACGCAGTATTTT
CASSQDRTSVALDEDTQYF
>TRBV12-3/TRBV12-4|TRBJ2-1|-|TRBD2
TGTGCCAGCAGGTCTAGCGGGAAGGAGCAGTTCTTC
CASRSSGKEQFF
>TRBV3-1/TRBV3-2|TRBJ2-7|-|TRBD2
TGTGCCAGCAGCTCCGGGACTAGCTTCGGCGAGCAGTACTTC
CASSSGTSFGEQYF
>TRBV6-4|TRBJ1-6|-|-
TGTGCCAGCAGTCGGGATGGGAATTCACCCCTCCACTTT
CASSRDGNSPLHF
>TRBV10-1|TRBJ2-1|-|-
TGCGCCAGCAGTGAGGGGGGACTCTACAATGAGCAGTTCTTC
CASSEGGLYNEQFF
>TRBV9|TRBJ2-2|-|-
TGTGCCAGCAGCGTAGTGGAGGGACTCGGGGAGCTGTTTTTT
CASSVVEGLGELFF
>TRBV4-2|TRBJ2-2|-|TRBD2
TGTGCCAGCAGCCAAGCACTAGCGGGAGTTGTCGCGAACACCGGGGAGCTGTTTTTT
CASSQALAGVVANTGELFF
>TRBV7-3|TRBJ1-5|-|-
TGTGCCAGCAGCTTAGCGGGTCCCGGGCAGCCCCAGCATTTT
CASSLAGPGQPQHF
>TRBV4-2|TRBJ1-5|-|-
TGTGCCAGCAGCCAAGCATCCGGCGGGGCCGGCGATCAGCCCCAGCATTTT
CASSQASGGAGDQPQHF
>TRBV9|TRBJ2-7|-|-
TGTGCCAGCAGCGTAGGTGCGGGTGCCTACGAGCAGTACTTC
CASSVGAGAYEQYF
>TRBV5-1|TRBJ1-2|few|TRBD1
TGCGCCAGCCGCGGGCCACAGGGGGACTATGGCTACACCTTC
CASRGPQGDYGYTF
>TRBV20-1|TRBJ1-2|-|-
TGCAGTGCTAGTGGGGGCGCAGACTATGGCTACACCTTC
CSASGGADYGYTF
>TRBV12-3/TRBV12-4|TRBJ2-2|-|-
TGTGCCAGCAGCCCCGACACCGGGGAGCTGTTTTTT
CASSPDTGELFF
>TRBV19|TRBJ1-5|-|TRBD1
TGTGCCAGTAGCAGTCAGGGGGGCAATCAGCCCCAGCATTTT
CASSSQGGNQPQHF
>TRBV7-9|TRBJ2-2|-|TRBD1
TGTGCCAGCAGCCGGGACAGGGCGACCGGGGAGCTGTTTTTT
CASSRDRATGELFF
>TRBV6-5|TRBJ2-1|-|TRBD2
TGTGCCAGCCGCCTAACTAGCGGAAAATACAATGAGCAGTTCTTC
CASRLTSGKYNEQFF
>TRBV30|TRBJ1-5|-|-
TGTGCCTGGAGTGTATTGGAACGGGTCAATCAGCCCCAGCATTTT
CAWSVLERVNQPQHF
>TRBV5-1|TRBJ2-5|-|TRBD2
TGCGCCAGCAGCCCCTTCCCCGTAGCGGGAGGGGGTCAAGAGACCCAGTACTTC
CASSPFPVAGGGQETQYF
>TRBV6-5|TRBJ2-3|-|-
TGTGCCAGCAGTTACTCACGAGGGACTTACACAGATACGCAGTATTTT
CASSYSRGTYTDTQYF
>TRBV9|TRBJ1-1|-|-
TGTGCCAGCAGCTATATGACAGGAGTAGTGGCTGAAGCTTTCTTT
CASSYMTGVVAEAFF
>TRBV13|TRBJ2-1|-|TRBD2
TGTGCCAGCAGCTCCTGGCGGGTAGCGGGAGGAGGAAATGAGCAGTTCTTC
CASSSWRVAGGGNEQFF
>TRBV30|TRBJ1-2|-|-
TGTGCCTGGAGTGGGGGCGACCTGGGACACCAATCATATGGCTACACCTTC
CAWSGGDLGHQSYGYTF
>TRBV5-1|TRBJ2-2|-|-
TGCGCCAGCAGCTTGGTTGCAGGGGACGGGGAGCTGTTTTTT
CASSLVAGDGELFF
>TRBV4-2|TRBJ2-1|-|-
TGTGCCAGCAGCCAAGAAAGTGGCCCCCAGCGGAGCTCCTACAATGAGCAGTTCTTC
CASSQESGPQRSSYNEQFF
>TRBV5-1|TRBJ1-6|-|-
TGCGCCAGCCCCTTCGGACAGTTTTATTCACCCCTCCACTTT
CASPFGQFYSPLHF
>TRBV6-5|TRBJ1-2|-|TRBD1
TGTGCCAGCAGTTACCGGGGACAGGGGGAAAGTGGCTACACCTTC
CASSYRGQGESGYTF
>TRBV28|TRBJ2-7|-|TRBD1
TGTGCCAGCAGTTTACGGGACAGGGGAAACGAGCAGTACTTC
CASSLRDRGNEQYF
>TRBV6-5|TRBJ1-2|few|TRBD1
TGTGCCAGCAGTTACTCCCCGAGACAGGGGTGGACTGGCTACACCTTC
CASSYSPRQGWTGYTF